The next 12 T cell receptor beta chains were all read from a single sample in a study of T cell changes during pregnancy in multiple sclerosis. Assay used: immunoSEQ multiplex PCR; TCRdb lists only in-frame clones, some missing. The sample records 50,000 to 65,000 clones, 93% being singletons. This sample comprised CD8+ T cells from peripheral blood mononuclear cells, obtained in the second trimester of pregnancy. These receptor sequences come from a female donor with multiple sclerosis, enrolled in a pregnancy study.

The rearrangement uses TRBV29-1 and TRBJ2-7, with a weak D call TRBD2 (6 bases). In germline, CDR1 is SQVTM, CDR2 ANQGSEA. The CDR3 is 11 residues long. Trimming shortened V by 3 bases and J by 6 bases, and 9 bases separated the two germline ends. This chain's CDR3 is CSVDDGGEQYF. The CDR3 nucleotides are TGCAGCGTTGATGACGGGGGCGAGCAGTACTTC.

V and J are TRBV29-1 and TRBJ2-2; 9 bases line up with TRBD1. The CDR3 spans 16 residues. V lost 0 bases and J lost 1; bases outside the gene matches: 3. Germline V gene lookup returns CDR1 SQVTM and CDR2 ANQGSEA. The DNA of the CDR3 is TGCAGCGTTGAAGATCCGGACAGGGGGAACACCGGGGAGCTGTTTTTT. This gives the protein CSVEDPDRGNTGELFF.

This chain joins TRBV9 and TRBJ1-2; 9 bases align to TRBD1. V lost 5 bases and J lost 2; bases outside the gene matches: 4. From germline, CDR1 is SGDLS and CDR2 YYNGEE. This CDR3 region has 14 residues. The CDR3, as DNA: TGTGCCAGCAGGGGACAGGGTTCGAACTATGGCTACACCTTC. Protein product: CASRGQGSNYGYTF.

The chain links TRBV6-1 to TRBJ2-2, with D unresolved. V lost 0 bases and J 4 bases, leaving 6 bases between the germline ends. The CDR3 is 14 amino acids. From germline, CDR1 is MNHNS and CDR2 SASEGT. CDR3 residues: CASSEASRTGELFF. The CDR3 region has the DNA TGTGCCAGCAGTGAAGCGTCTCGCACCGGGGAGCTGTTTTTT.

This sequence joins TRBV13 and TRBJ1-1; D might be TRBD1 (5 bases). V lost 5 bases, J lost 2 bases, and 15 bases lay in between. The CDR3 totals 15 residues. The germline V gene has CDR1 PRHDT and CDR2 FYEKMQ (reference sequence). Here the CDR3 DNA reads TGTGCCAGCAGCCCAACGACAGAGATAAACACTGAAGCTTTCTTT. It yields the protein CASSPTTEINTEAFF. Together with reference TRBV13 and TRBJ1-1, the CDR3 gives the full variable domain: AAGVIQSPRHLIKEKRETATLKCYPIPRHDTVYWYQQGPGQDPQFLISFYEKMQSDKGSIPDRFSAQQFSDYHSELNMSSLELGDSALYFCASSPTTEINTEAFFGQGTRLTVV.

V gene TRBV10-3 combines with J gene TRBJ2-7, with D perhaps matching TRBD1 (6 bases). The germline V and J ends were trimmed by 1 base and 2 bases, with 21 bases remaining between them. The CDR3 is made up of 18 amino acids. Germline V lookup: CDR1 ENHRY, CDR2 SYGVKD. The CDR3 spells CAISEYQYNRDTTYEQYF. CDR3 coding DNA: TGTGCCATCAGTGAGTACCAGTATAACCGGGACACGACCTACGAGCAGTACTTC.

CDR3 loop: CASSYRDRDSYEQYF. The DNA for the CDR3 is TGTGCCAGCAGCTACCGGGACAGGGATTCCTACGAGCAGTACTTC. V and J are TRBV7-9 and TRBJ2-7, with 9 bases that match TRBD1. Per germline, CDR1 SEHNR and CDR2 FQNEAQ (reference sequence). V shed 4 bases, J shed 1 base, and the junction held 5 bases outside the gene matches. The CDR3 is 15 amino acids.

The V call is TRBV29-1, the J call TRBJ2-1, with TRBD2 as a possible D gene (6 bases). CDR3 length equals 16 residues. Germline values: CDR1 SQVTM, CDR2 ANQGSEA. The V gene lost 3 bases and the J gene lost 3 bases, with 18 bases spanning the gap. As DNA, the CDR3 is TGCAGCGTTGAGGGGGTTCCGGGACTGAACTACAATGAGCAGTTCTTC. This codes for CSVEGVPGLNYNEQFF.

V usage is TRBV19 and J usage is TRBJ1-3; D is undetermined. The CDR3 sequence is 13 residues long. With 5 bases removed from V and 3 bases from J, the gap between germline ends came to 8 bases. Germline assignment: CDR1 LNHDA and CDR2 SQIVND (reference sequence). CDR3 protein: CASSPGIGNTIYF. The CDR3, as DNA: TGTGCCAGTAGTCCGGGGATTGGAAACACCATATATTTT. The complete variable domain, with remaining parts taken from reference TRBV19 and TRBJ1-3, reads DGGITQSPKYLFRKEGQNVTLSCEQNLNHDAMYWYRQDPGQGLRLIYYSQIVNDFQKGDIAEGYSVSREKKESFPLTVTSAQKNPTAFYLCASSPGIGNTIYFGEGSWLTVV.

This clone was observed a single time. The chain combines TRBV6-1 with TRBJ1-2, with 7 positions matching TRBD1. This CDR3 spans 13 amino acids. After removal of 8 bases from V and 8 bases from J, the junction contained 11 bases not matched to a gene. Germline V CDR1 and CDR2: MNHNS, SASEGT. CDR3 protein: CASPTLDRRGYTF. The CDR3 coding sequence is TGTGCCAGCCCCACTTTGGACAGGCGCGGCTACACCTTC.

In DNA form, the CDR3 reads TGTGCCAGCAGCTTATCAGGCTACGAGCAGTACTTC. Its protein is CASSLSGYEQYF. The chain recombines TRBV7-2 with TRBJ2-7; D gene uncertain. Germline CDR1 reads SGHTA; CDR2 reads FQGNSA. This CDR3 has 12 residues. V was trimmed by 2 bases and J by 3 bases, leaving 5 bases between them.

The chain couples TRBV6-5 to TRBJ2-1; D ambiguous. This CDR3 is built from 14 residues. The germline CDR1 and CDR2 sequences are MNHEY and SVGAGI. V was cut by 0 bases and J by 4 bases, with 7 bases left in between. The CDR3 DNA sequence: TGTGCCAGCAGTTACTCGAACGGGTACAATGAGCAGTTCTTC. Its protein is CASSYSNGYNEQFF.